Below, one T cell receptor (beta chain) is given with its context. No antigen is known for it. This record belongs to a study of cytomegalovirus exposure and HLA in healthy donors. Study results and limitations: Most TCRs appeared rarely, but some public TCRs recurred in many donors. Researchers counted over 150 TCR beta chains as cytomegalovirus-associated. The tendency of first-cohort TCR clusters to co-occur in the 90 to 150 validation repertoires was the finding of a later analysis.

CDR3 length: 15 amino acids. The germline gives CDR1 MDHEN, CDR2 SYDVKM. V was pared by 6 bases and J by 3 bases, with 8 bases of the junction left unmatched. From the approximately 120-subject validation cohort, which was separate from the roughly 700-subject first cohort, the donors were drawn. Assay used: immunoSEQ multiplex PCR; TCRdb lists only in-frame clones, some missing. This sample has some 330,000 clones; 86% occur once, and the top ten carry over 0.8%. The receptor comes from a woman between 18 and 29 years old in good health and CMV-seronegative. Sequenced sample: PBMCs. J is TRBJ1-2 and V is TRBV28, with 9 bases fitting TRBD1. The CDR3: CASSIIRQGDYGYTF. In DNA, the CDR3 is TGTGCCAGCAGCATAATACGACAGGGGGACTATGGCTACACCTTC.